This T cell receptor (beta chain) was sequenced in a study of low-dose radiotherapy and immunotherapy resistance in tumors. Study-level background: Fractions of 0.5 Gy went to Cohort 1 every 2 weeks, totaling 6.5 Gy. Treatment of Cohort 2 consisted of 1 Gy per fraction every two weeks, amounting to 13 Gy over 26 weeks. It was every two weeks, one day before radiation and immunotherapy, that intravenous cyclophosphamide 200 mg/m2 was given. Patients took 300 mg oral aspirin daily for four cycles from cycle 1 day 1.

The table lists this clonotype with many counts. Alpha- and beta-chain coverage of first-strand cDNA came from TRAV- and TRBV-specific primers. TCR amplification ran about 20 PCR cycles using constant-region and V-primer adapter primers. One entry per CDR3 protein results from TCRdb running MiXCR on the reads. The sample contains under 95,000 distinct CDR3 sequences, 15% to 20% of which appear only once. The CDR3 runs 11 residues. V lost 6 bases and J 9 bases, leaving 12 bases between the germline ends. Germline V CDR1 and CDR2: SQVTM, ANQGSEA. As to time point: before trial treatment. The receptor was derived from a male donor with prostate cancer. The source was PBMCs, collected before treatment. The rearrangement links TRBV29-1 to TRBJ2-1; D unresolved. CDR3 coding DNA: TGCAGCGTGTTGCCCGGCATTGAGCAGTTCTTC. This gives the protein CSVLPGIEQFF.